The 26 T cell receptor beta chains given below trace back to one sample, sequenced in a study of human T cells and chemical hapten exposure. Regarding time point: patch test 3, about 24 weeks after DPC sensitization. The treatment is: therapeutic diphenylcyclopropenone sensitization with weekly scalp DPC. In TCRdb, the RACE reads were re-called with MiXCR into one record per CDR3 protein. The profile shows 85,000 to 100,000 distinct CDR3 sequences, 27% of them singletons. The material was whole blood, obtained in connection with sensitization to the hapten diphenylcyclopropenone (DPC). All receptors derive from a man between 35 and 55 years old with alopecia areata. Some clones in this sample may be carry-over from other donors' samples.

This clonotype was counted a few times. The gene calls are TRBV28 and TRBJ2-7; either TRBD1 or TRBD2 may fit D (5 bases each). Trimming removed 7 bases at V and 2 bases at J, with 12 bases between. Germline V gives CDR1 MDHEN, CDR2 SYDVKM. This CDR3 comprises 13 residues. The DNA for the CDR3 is TGTGCCAGCAAGGTGACGGGACCCTACGAGCAGTACTTC. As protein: CASKVTGPYEQYF.

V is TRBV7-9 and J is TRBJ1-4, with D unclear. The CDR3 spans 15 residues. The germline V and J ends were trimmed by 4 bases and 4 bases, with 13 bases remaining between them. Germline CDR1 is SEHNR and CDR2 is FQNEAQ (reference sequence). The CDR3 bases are TGTGCCAGCAGCTCGCGGACGGACCTTAATGAAAAACTGTTTTTT. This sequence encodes CASSSRTDLNEKLFF.

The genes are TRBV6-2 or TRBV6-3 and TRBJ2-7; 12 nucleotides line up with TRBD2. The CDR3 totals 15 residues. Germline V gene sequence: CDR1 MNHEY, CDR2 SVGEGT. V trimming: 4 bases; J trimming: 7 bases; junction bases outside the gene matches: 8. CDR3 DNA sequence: TGTGCCAGCAGTTTCCCGGGACTAGCGGGCGAGGAGCAGTACTTC. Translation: CASSFPGLAGEEQYF.

Here the CDR3 reads CATSDPGTASGRGKNEQFF. The CDR3 region has the DNA TGTGCCACCAGTGATCCCGGGACAGCAAGCGGGAGAGGGAAAAATGAGCAGTTCTTC. The V call is TRBV24-1, the J call TRBJ2-1; the D gene is possibly TRBD2 (8 bases). Germline CDR1 is KGHDR and CDR2 is SFDVKD. With 3 bases removed from V and 7 bases from J, the gap between germline ends came to 27 bases. The CDR3 has 19 residues.

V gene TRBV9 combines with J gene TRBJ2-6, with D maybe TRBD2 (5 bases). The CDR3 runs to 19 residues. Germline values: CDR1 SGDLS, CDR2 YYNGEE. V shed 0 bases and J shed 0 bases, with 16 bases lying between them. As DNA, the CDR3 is TGTGCCAGCAGCGTAGCTGGCGTATACCGGGGCTCTGGGGCCAACGTCCTGACTTTC. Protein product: CASSVAGVYRGSGANVLTF.

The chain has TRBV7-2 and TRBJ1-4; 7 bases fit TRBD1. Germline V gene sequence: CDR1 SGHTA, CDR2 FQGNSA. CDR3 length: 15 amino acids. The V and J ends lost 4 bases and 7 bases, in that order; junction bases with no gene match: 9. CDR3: CASSSPTGIGEKLFF. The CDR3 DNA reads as TGTGCCAGCAGCTCCCCGACAGGGATAGGTGAAAAACTGTTTTTT.

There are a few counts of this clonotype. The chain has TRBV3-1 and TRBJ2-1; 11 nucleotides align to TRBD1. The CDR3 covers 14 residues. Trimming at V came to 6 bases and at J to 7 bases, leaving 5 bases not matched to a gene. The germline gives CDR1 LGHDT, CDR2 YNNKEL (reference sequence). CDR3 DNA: TGTGCCAGCAGTTGGACAGGGGGCAGGAATGAGCAGTTCTTC. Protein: CASSWTGGRNEQFF.

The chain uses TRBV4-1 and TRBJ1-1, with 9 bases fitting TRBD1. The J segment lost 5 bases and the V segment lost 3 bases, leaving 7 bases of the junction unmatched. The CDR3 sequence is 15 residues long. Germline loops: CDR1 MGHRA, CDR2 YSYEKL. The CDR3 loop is CASSQGQGIGTEAFF. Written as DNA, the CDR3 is TGCGCCAGCAGCCAGGGACAGGGAATAGGGACTGAAGCTTTCTTT.

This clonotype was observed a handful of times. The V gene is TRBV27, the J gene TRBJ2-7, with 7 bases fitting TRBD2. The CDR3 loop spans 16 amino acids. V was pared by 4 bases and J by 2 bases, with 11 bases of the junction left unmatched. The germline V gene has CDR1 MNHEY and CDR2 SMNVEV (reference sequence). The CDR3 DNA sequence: TGTGCCAGCAGTTCGAGTAGCGGGTTCTTCACCTACGAGCAGTACTTC. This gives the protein CASSSSSGFFTYEQYF.

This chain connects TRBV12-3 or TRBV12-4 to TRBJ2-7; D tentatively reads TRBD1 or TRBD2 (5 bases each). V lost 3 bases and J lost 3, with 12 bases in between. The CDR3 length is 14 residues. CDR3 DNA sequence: TGTGCCAGCAGTTTGGGGACGCGAGGCTACGAGCAGTACTTC. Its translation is CASSLGTRGYEQYF.

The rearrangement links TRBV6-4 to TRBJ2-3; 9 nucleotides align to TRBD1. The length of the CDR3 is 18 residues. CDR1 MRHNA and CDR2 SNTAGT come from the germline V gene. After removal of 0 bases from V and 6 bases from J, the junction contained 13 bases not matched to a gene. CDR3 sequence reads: CASSDSSTGGALMDTQYF. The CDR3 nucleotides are TGTGCCAGCAGTGACTCCTCGACAGGGGGTGCTCTTATGGATACGCAGTATTTT.

DNA of the CDR3: TGTGCCACACGGTGGGGGACCTACGAGCAGTACTTC. The encoded protein is CATRWGTYEQYF. The V call is TRBV6-1, the J call TRBJ2-7; D is tentatively TRBD1 or TRBD2 (5 bases each). V gave up 10 bases and J gave up 2 bases, with 12 bases separating them. Germline V lookup: CDR1 MNHNS, CDR2 SASEGT. The CDR3 covers 12 residues.

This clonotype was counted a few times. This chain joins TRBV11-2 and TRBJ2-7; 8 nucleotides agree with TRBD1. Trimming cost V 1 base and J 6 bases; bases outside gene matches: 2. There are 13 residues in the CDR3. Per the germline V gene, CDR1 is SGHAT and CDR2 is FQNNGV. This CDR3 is CASSLVGQGEQYF. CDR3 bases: TGTGCCAGCAGCTTAGTCGGACAGGGCGAGCAGTACTTC.

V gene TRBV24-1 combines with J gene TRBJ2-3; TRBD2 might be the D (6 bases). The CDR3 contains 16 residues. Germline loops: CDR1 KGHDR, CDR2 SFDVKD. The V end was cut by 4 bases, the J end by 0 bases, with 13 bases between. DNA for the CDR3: TGTGCCACCAGTGAAGCCCGCGGGGCCAGCACAGATACGCAGTATTTT. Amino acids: CATSEARGASTDTQYF.

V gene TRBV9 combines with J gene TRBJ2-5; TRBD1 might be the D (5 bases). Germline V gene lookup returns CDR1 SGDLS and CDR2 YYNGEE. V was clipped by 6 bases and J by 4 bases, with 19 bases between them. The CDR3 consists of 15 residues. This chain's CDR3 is CASTLGADRGETQYF. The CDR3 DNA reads TGTGCCAGCACCCTTGGGGCCGATAGGGGAGAGACCCAGTACTTC.

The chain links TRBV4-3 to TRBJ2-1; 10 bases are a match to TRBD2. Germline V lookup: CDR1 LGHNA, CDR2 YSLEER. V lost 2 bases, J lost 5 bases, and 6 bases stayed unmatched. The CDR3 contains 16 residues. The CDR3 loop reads CASSQLLAGPNNEQFF. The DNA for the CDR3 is TGCGCCAGCAGCCAACTACTAGCGGGGCCGAACAATGAGCAGTTCTTC.

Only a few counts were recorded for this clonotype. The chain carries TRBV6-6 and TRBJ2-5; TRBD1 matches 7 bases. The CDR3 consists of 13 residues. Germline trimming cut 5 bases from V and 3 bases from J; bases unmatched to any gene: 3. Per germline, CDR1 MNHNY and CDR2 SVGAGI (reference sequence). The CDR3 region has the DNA TGTGCCAGCAGTAAAGGGACAGAAGAGACCCAGTACTTC. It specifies CASSKGTEETQYF.

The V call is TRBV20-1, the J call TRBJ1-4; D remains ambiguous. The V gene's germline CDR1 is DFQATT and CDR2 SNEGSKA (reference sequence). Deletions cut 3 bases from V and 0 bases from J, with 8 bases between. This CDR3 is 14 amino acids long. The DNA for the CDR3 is TGCAGTGCTAGCCTAACTGCAACTAATGAAAAACTGTTTTTT. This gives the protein CSASLTATNEKLFF.

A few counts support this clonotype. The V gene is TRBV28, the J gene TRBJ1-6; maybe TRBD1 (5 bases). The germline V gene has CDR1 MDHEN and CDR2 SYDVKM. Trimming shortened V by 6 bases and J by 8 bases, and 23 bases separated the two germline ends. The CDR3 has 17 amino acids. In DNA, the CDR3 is TGTGCCAGCAGACCACTCCCGGGGCGAGTCGGGGATTCACCCCTCCACTTT. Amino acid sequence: CASRPLPGRVGDSPLHF.

Written as DNA, the CDR3 is TGTGCCAGCAGCAAAACAAGCGGAGGGATCACCGGGGAGCTGTTTTTT. Translation gives CASSKTSGGITGELFF. The genes are TRBV7-3 and TRBJ2-2; perhaps TRBD2 as D (6 bases). The germline gives CDR1 SGHTA, CDR2 FQGTGA. Trimming removed 5 bases at V and 4 bases at J, with 17 bases between. The CDR3 has 16 amino acids.

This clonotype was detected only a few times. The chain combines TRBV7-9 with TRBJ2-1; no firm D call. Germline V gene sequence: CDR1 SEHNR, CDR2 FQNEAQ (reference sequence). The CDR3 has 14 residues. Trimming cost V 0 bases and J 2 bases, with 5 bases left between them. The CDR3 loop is CASSLASTYNEQFF. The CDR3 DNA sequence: TGTGCCAGCAGCTTAGCTAGCACCTACAATGAGCAGTTCTTC.

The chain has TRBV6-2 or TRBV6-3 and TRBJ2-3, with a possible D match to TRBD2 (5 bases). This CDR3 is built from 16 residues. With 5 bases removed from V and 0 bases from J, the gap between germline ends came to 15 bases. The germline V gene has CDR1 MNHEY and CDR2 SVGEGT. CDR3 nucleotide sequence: TGTGCCAGCAGTCGCCCCACTGGCGGGAGCACAGATACGCAGTATTTT. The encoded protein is CASSRPTGGSTDTQYF.

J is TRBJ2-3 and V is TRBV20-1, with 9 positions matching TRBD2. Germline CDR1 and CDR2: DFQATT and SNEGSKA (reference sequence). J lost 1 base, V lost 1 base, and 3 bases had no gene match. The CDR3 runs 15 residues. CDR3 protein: CSARGIAGGTDTQYF. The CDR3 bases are TGCAGTGCTAGAGGGATAGCGGGAGGCACAGATACGCAGTATTTT.

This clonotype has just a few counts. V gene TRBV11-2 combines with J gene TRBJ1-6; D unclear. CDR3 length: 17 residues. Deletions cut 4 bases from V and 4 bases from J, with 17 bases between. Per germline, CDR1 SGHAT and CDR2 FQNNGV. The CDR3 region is CASSSLTLGVYNSPLHF. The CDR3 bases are TGTGCCAGCAGCTCCCTCACCCTCGGGGTTTATAATTCACCCCTCCACTTT.

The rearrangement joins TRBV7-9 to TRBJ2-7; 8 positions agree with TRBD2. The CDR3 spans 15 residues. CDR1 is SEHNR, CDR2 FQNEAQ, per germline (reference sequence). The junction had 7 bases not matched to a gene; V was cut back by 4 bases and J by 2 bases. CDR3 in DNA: TGTGCCAGCAGCTCACTAGCGGTATCAACCTACGAGCAGTACTTC. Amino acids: CASSSLAVSTYEQYF.

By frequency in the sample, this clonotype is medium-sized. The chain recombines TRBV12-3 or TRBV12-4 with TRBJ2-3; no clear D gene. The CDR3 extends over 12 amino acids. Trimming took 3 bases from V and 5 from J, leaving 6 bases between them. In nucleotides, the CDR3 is TGTGCCAGCAGTTTTTTAGGAGATACGCAGTATTTT. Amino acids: CASSFLGDTQYF.